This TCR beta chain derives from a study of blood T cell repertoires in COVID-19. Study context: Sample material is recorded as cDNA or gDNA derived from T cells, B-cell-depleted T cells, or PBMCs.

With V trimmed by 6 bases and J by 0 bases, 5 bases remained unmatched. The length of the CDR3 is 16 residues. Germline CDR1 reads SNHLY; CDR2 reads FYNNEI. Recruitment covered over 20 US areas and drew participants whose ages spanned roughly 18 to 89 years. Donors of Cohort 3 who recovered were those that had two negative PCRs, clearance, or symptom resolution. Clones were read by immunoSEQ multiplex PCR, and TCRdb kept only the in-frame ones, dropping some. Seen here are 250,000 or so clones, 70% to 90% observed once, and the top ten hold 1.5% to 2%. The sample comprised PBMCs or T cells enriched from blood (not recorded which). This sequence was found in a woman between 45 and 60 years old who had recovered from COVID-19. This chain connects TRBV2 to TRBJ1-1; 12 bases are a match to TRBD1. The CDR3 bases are TGTGCCAGCAGCGGGACAGGGGGCCCCATGAACACTGAAGCTTTCTTT. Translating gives CASSGTGGPMNTEAFF.